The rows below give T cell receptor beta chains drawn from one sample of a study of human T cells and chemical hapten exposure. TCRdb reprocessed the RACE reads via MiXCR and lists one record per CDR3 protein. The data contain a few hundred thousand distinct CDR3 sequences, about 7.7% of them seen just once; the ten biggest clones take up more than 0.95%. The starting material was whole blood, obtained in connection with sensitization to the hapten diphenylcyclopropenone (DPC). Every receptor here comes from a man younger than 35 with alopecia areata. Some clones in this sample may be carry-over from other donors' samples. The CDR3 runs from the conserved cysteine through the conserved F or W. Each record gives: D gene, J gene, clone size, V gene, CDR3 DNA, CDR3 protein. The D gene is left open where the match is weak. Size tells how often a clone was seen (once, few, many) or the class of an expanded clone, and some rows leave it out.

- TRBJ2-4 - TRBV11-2 TGTGCCAGCAGCTTAGACCGGCCACAGGCACTAGCCAAAAACATTCAGTACTTC CASSLDRPQALAKNIQYF
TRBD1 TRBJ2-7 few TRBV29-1 TGCAGCGTTTGGACAGGGGGCTACGAGCAGTACTTC CSVWTGGYEQYF
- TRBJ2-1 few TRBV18 TGTGCCAGCTCACCCGGGACTGCTAGCTCCTACAATGAGCAGTTCTTC CASSPGTASSYNEQFF
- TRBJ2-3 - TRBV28 TGTGCCAGCAGCAACAGACTCACAGATACGCAGTATTTT CASSNRLTDTQYF
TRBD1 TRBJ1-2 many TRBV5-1 TGCGCCAGCAGCTCACGACAGGGAACCTATGGCTACACCTTC CASSSRQGTYGYTF
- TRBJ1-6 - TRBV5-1 TGCGCCAGCAGCACACCGGGGTCACCCCTCCACTTT CASSTPGSPLHF
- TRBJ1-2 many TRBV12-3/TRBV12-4 TGTGCCAGCAGTTTTCCGTGGAGTACCTATGGCTACACCTTC CASSFPWSTYGYTF
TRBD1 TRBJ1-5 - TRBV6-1 TGTGCCAGCAGTGAAGCGGAGACAGGGGATCAGCCCCAGCATTTT CASSEAETGDQPQHF
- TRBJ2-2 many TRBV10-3 TGTGCCATCAGTGTTACCGGGGGGAACACCGGGGAGCTGTTTTTT CAISVTGGNTGELFF
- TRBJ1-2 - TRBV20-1 TGCAGTGCTAGAGGGGTGCTGGGAGGCTACACCTTC CSARGVLGGYTF
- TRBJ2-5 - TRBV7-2 TGTGCCAGCAGCTTAGGGGGGGGCCCGGAGACCCAGTACTTC CASSLGGGPETQYF
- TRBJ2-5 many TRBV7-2 TGTGCCAGCAGCACTAGGCTCGAGACCCAGTACTTC CASSTRLETQYF
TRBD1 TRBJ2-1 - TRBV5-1 TGCGCCAGCAGCTACCGGGACAGGGGGAACAATGAGCAGTTCTTC CASSYRDRGNNEQFF
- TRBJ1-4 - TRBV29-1 TGCAGCGTTGAATCGGGGAGTTATGAAAAACTGTTTTTT CSVESGSYEKLFF
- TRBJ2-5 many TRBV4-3 TGCGCCAGCAGCCAGGGGGGCGCAGGGGCGGGTGAGACCCAGTACTTC CASSQGGAGAGETQYF
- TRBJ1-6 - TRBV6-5 TGTGCCAGCAGTTATGTACGGGCTTCACCCCTCCACTTT CASSYVRASPLHF
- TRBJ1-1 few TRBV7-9 TGTGCCAGCAGCTTGCGGGCGGAGGCGGAGAAAGCTTTCTTT CASSLRAEAEKAFF
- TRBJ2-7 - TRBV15 TGTGCCACCAGCAGAGATCTGGGCAGTAGTGTTTACGAGCAGTACTTC CATSRDLGSSVYEQYF
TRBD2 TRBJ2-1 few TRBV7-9 TGTGCCAGCAGCCGCGACGGGACTAGCGGGGGGAATGAGCAGTTCTTC CASSRDGTSGGNEQFF
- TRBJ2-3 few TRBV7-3 TGTGCCAGCAGCCCTTCGGGGGGCTCGGGCACAGATACGCAGTATTTT CASSPSGGSGTDTQYF
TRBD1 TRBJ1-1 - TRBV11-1 TGTGCCAGCAGCCAAGGACAGGGTGGGTCTGAAGCTTTCTTT CASSQGQGGSEAFF
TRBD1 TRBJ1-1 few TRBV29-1 TGCAGCGTTTCTACAGGGGGCACAAGCACTGAAGCTTTCTTT CSVSTGGTSTEAFF
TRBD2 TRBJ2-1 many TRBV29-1 TGCAGCCATATCCAAACCGTAGCGGGGACTTACAATGAGCAGTTCTTC CSHIQTVAGTYNEQFF
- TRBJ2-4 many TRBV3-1 TGTGCCAGCAGCCGGAACAGGGATGGAGCCAAAAACATTCAGTACTTC CASSRNRDGAKNIQYF
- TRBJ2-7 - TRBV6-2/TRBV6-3 TGTGCCAGCAGTCACAGGGACGAGCAGTACTTC CASSHRDEQYF
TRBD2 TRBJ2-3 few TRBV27 TGTGCCAGCACTCGCGGGACTAGCGGGGATGCAGATACGCAGTATTTT CASTRGTSGDADTQYF
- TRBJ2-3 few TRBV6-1 TGTGCCAGCAGTGAATTCTTTGGGGTTCACACAGATACGCAGTATTTT CASSEFFGVHTDTQYF
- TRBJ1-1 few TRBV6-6 TGTGTCAGTGATGGGCAAGGGAAGCTAACTGAAGCTTTCTTT CVSDGQGKLTEAFF
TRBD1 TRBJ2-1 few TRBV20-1 TGCAGTGCCGACAGGGGGTCTTACAATGAGCAGTTCTTC CSADRGSYNEQFF
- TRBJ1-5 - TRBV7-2 TGTGCCAGCAGCCCCTGGGACGGACGCAATCAGCCCCAGCATTTT CASSPWDGRNQPQHF
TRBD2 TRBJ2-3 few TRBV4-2 TGTGCCAGCAGCCAAGGAGGGACTAGCTCGACGCAGTATTTT CASSQGGTSSTQYF
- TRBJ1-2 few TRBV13 TGTGCCAGCAGCTTAGCGGTCACCTATGGCTACACCTTC CASSLAVTYGYTF
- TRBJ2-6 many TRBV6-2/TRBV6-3 TGTGCCAGCAGCGCTCGTTCTGGGGCCAACGTCCTGACTTTC CASSARSGANVLTF
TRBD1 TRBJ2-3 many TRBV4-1 TGCGCCAGCAGCCTAACCGACCCGAGGACAGGGACCCTAGATACGCAGTATTTT CASSLTDPRTGTLDTQYF
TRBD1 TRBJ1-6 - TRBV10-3 TGTGCCATCGCAGACAGGGTCCAGGATAATTCACCCCTCCACTTT CAIADRVQDNSPLHF
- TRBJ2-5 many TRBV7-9 TGTGCCAGCAGCCCCCCTGACAGTTGGGAAGAGACCCAGTACTTC CASSPPDSWEETQYF
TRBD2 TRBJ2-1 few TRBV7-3 TGTGCCAGCAGCCCAACCACCGGGGGGATCTTCTTC CASSPTTGGIFF
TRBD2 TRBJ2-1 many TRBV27 TGTGCCAGCAGTCCCCTTGGGACTAGCGGACCACCCTACAATGAGCAGTTCTTC CASSPLGTSGPPYNEQFF
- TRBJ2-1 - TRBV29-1 TGCAGCGTCATAAGACGGTCATCCTACAATGAGCAGTTCTTC CSVIRRSSYNEQFF
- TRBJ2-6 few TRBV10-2 TGCGCCAGCACCGTGGGGGCCTTCTCTGGGGCCAACGTCCTGACTTTC CASTVGAFSGANVLTF
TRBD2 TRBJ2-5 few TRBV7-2 TGTGCCAGCAGCAAGGGACTAGCGGGGGGGCCAGAGACCCAGTACTTC CASSKGLAGGPETQYF
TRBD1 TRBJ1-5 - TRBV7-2 TGTGCCAGCAGCGAGCAGGGGGACAATCAGCCCCAGCATTTT CASSEQGDNQPQHF
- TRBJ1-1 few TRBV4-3 TGCGCCAGCAGCCATCAAAGGGTATTAGACAGATCCACTGAAGCTTTCTTT CASSHQRVLDRSTEAFF
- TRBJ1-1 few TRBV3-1 TGTGCCAGCAGCCAAGATGAGAACACTGAAGCTTTCTTT CASSQDENTEAFF